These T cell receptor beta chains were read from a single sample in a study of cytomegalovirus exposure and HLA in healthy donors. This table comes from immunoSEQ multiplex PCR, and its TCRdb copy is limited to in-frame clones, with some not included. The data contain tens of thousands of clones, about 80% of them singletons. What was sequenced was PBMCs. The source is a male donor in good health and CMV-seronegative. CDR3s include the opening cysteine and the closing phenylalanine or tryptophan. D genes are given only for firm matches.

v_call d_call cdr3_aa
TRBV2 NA CASSGPHTGGGLPYEQYF
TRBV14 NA CASSQEIPGILNTEAFF
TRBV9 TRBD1 CASTRQTGWGAANTEAFF
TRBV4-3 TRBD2 CASSQVWGTSGRAPGELFF
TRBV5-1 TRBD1 CASRRQGGESEKLFF
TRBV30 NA CAWSGIQGNEQFF
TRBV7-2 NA CASSYPGLGYGYTF
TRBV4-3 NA CASSQEGLPWTYNSPLHF
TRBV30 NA CAWSEVFSGNTIYF
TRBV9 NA CASSVESGRGEQFF
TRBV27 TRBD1 CASRTQGAGGETQYF
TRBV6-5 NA CASSYGTAISYNEQFF
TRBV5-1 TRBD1 CASSPETGYNSPLHF
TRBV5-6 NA CASSLVGASYEQYF
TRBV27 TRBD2 CASSLSGSIADTQYF
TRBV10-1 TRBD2 CASRAERERADTQYF
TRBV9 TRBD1 CASSATGANTGELFF
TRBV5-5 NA CASSPTSFETQYF
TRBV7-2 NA CASSLIPYHSYEQYF
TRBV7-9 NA CASSLYMRTEAFF
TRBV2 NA CASSATRGSPPQHF
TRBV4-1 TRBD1 CASSQDSWTGSLDTQYF
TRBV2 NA CASSLEARGNQPQHF
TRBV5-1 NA CASSFGGMNTEAFF
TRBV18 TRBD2 CASSRFQRERTDTRYF
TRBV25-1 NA CASSAPGTPNEKLFF
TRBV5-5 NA CASSIRVYSGNTIYF
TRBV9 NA CASSAGTFENIQYF
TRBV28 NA CASSLSGHSNEKLFF
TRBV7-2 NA CASSLGGSQGLSNYGYTF
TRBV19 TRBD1 CASSIPGTAYGYTF
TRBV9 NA CASSVRPGVEAFF
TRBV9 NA CASSVSSGTIFSGANVLTF
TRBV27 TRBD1 CASSLRRGTGGHQPQHF
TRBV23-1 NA CASSHPETGLWETQYF
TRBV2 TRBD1 CASSPGQGGSNQPQHF
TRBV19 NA CASSIPDGVQPQHF
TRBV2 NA CASSRTVGTLETQYF
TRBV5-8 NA CASSLPSGWGPPYEQYF
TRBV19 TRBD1 CASIPGQSLNTEAFF
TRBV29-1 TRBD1 CSVPKGGGGTGANGLTF
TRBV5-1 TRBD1 CASSWGDSTEAFF
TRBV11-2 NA CASSLDTQGYGYTF
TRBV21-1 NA CASSKGILWSSYEQYF
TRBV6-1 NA CASSVGHHTGELFF
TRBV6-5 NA CASSYERLYEQYF
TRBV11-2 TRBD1 CASSLGYTGVAFF
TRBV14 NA CASRPGLTDYIEAFF